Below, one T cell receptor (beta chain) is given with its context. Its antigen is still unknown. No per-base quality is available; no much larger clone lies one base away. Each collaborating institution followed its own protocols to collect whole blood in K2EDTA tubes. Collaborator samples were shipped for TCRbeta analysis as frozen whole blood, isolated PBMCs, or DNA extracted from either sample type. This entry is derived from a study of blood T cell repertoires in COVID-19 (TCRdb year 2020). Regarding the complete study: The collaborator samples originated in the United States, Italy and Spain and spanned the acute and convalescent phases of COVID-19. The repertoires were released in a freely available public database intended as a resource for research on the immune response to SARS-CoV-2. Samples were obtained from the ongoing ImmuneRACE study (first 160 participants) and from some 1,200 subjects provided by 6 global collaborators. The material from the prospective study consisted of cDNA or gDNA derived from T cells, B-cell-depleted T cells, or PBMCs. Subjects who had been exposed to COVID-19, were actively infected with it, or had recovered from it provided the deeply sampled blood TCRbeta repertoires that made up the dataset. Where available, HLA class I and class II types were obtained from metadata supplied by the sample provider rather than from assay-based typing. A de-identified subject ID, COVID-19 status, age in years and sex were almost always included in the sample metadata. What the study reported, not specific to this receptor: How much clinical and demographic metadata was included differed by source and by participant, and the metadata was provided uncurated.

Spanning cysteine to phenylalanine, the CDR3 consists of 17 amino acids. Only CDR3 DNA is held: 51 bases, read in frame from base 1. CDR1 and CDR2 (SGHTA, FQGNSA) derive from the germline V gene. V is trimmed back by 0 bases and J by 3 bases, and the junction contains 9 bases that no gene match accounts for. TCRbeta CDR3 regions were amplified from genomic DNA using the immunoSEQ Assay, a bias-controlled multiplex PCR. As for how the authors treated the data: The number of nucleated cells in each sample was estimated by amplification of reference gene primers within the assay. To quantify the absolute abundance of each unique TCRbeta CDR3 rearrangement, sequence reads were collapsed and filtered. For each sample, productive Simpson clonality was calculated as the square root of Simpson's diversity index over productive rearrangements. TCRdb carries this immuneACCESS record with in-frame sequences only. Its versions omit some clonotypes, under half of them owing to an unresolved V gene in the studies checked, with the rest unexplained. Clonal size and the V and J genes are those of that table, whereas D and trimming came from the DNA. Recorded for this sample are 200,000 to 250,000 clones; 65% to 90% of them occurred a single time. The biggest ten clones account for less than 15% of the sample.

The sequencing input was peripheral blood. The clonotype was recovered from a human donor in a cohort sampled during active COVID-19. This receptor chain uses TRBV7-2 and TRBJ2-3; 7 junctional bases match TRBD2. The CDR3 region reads CASSLAGGIGGTDTQYF. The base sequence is TGTGCCAGCAGCTTAGCGGGAGGTATCGGGGGGACAGATACGCAGTATTTT.